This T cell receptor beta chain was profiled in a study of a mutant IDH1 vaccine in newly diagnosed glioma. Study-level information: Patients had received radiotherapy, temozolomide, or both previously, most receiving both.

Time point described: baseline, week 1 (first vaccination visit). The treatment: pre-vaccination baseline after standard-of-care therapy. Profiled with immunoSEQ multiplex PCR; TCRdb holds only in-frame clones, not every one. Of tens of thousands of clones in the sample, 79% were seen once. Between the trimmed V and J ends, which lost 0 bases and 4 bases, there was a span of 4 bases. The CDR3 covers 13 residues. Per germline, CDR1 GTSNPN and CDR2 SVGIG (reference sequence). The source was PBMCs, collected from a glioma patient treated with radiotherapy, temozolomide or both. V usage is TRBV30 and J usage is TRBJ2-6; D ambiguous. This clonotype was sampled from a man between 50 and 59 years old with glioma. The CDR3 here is CAWSVPGANVLTF. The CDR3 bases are TGTGCCTGGAGTGTACCCGGGGCCAACGTCCTGACTTTC.